These 19 T cell receptor beta chains share one sample of origin, sequenced in a study of human T cells and chemical hapten exposure. Individual cDNA molecules in this library carried unique molecular identifiers. TCRdb redid the calling of the reads with MiXCR, one entry per CDR3 protein. The sample lists about 120,000 distinct CDR3 sequences, around 8.5% seen once, with approximately 1.4% in the top ten. Total RNA was extracted from unfractionated whole blood. Material: whole blood. These receptor sequences come from a human donor in good health. Some clones in this sample may be carry-over from other donors' samples.

J is TRBJ2-5 and V is TRBV27; 8 positions agree with TRBD1. Germline CDR1 reads MNHEY; CDR2 reads SMNVEV (reference sequence). CDR3 size: 14 residues. V lost 5 bases, J lost 6 bases, and 8 bases stayed unmatched. CDR3 protein: CASSGGQGTKTQYF. In DNA, the CDR3 is TGTGCCAGCAGTGGTGGACAGGGAACGAAGACCCAGTACTTC.

Turning to this clonotype: This may be a read error, as it is one base from a much larger clone. The chain couples TRBV20-1 to TRBJ1-3, with D possibly TRBD1 on 5 matching bases. The CDR3 consists of 16 residues. The V end lost 3 bases, the J end lost 2 bases, and 17 bases lay between the germline ends. Germline V gene sequence: CDR1 DFQATT, CDR2 SNEGSKA (reference sequence). CDR3 in amino acids: CSARGDQGSTGNTIYF. The CDR3 DNA follows: TGCAGTGCTAGGGGGGATCAGGGTTCTACTGGAAACACCATATATTTT.

This clonotype was seen at least ten times. This chain joins TRBV6-2 or TRBV6-3 and TRBJ2-2; TRBD2 matches at 9 bases. Germline CDR1 and CDR2: MNHEY and SVGEGT. This CDR3 spans 14 amino acids. Unmatched junction bases numbered 5, after V lost 7 bases and J lost 5 bases. The CDR3 loop is CASILAGSTGELFF. The DNA for the CDR3 is TGTGCCAGCATTCTAGCGGGAAGTACCGGGGAGCTGTTTTTT.

The chain is built from TRBV29-1 and TRBJ2-7; D is ambiguous. Between the trimmed V and J ends, which lost 6 bases and 3 bases, there was a span of 18 bases. Germline V gene sequence: CDR1 SQVTM, CDR2 ANQGSEA. This CDR3 comprises 14 residues. DNA for the CDR3: TGCAGCGTCATACAGAGAACTTCTAGCTACGAGCAGTACTTC. Amino acids: CSVIQRTSSYEQYF.

The rearrangement uses TRBV12-3 or TRBV12-4 and TRBJ2-1, with 8 bases fitting TRBD1. The CDR3 has 15 residues. J gave up 5 bases and V 3 bases, and 6 bases lay outside the gene matches. The CDR3 protein is CASSLRQGANNEQFF. CDR3 DNA: TGTGCCAGCAGTTTGAGGCAGGGGGCAAACAATGAGCAGTTCTTC.

This clonotype was recorded a few times. The chain combines TRBV5-1 with TRBJ2-7; a weak D match, TRBD1 (6 bases). This CDR3 comprises 16 residues. The germline gives CDR1 SGHRS, CDR2 YFSETQ. Trimming removed 3 bases at V and 6 bases at J, with 22 bases between. The CDR3 is CASSSREQGPNSEQYF. Here the CDR3 DNA reads TGCGCCAGCAGCTCCAGAGAACAGGGACCAAATTCCGAGCAGTACTTC. The full variable domain, rest sourced from reference TRBV5-1 and TRBJ2-7, is KAGVTQTPRYLIKTRGQQVTLSCSPISGHRSVSWYQQTPGQGLQFLFEYFSETQRNKGNFPGRFSGRQFSNSRSEMNVSTLELGDSALYLCASSSREQGPNSEQYFGPGTRLTVT.

A few counts support this clonotype. The chain combines TRBV9 with TRBJ1-1, with 8 bases matching TRBD1. CDR1 SGDLS and CDR2 YYNGEE come from the germline V gene. The CDR3 length is 14 residues. J gave up 3 bases and V 5 bases, and 6 bases lay outside the gene matches. The CDR3, as DNA: TGTGCCAGCAGTGGACAGGGTTTCGACACTGAAGCTTTCTTT. Encoded protein: CASSGQGFDTEAFF.

This clonotype has just a few counts. The rearrangement links TRBV7-3 to TRBJ1-2, with D perhaps matching TRBD1 (6 bases). In germline, CDR1 is SGHTA, CDR2 FQGTGA. The ends were cut back, 5 bases at V and 4 bases at J, with 11 bases in the middle. The CDR3 runs 13 residues. In DNA form, the CDR3 reads TGTGCCAGCAGCACCGGAGGGGGCTATGGCTACACCTTC. Its protein product is CASSTGGGYGYTF.

This clonotype was seen repeatedly, ten times or more. The rearrangement joins TRBV6-1 to TRBJ1-4; TRBD1 might be the D (6 bases). Germline lookup yields CDR1 MNHNS and CDR2 SASEGT. The CDR3 runs 17 residues. Trimming left V 2 bases short and J 5 bases short, with 18 bases between. The DNA for the CDR3 is TGTGCCAGCAGTGAACAGGGGATTGGGACACTCAATGAAAAACTGTTTTTT. Its protein product is CASSEQGIGTLNEKLFF.

Many counts were recorded for this clonotype. The chain combines TRBV12-3 or TRBV12-4 with TRBJ1-6; D is uncertain. V lost 3 bases, J lost 9 bases, and 18 bases lay in between. The CDR3 length is 16 residues. DNA of the CDR3: TGTGCCAGCAGTTTTCGCGGTCGGTTCCCCGGTTCACCCCTCCACTTT. This sequence encodes CASSFRGRFPGSPLHF.

DNA of the CDR3: TGCAGTGCTAGTGACGGGGCAACTGAAAAACTGTTTTTT. Translating gives CSASDGATEKLFF. The chain is built from TRBV20-1 and TRBJ1-4; D might be TRBD1 (5 bases). V gave up 3 bases and J gave up 7 bases, with 12 bases separating them. Germline V CDR1 and CDR2: DFQATT, SNEGSKA (reference sequence). This CDR3 region has 13 residues.

This clonotype was seen ten or more times. The chain recombines TRBV7-9 with TRBJ1-2, with D maybe TRBD1 (5 bases). Looked up from germline, CDR1 is SEHNR and CDR2 is FQNEAQ (reference sequence). CDR3 length: 15 amino acids. The V end lost 0 bases, the J end lost 2 bases, and 10 bases lay between the germline ends. Here the CDR3 reads CASSLAGRVNYGYTF. The CDR3 bases are TGTGCCAGCAGCTTAGCGGGCAGGGTGAACTATGGCTACACCTTC.

The chain combines TRBV19 with TRBJ1-5, with 10 bases matching TRBD1. V dropped 10 bases and J dropped 5; count of bases not matched to a gene: 11. The germline CDR1 and CDR2 sequences are LNHDA and SQIVND (reference sequence). The CDR3 spans 15 residues. CDR3 loop: CATQTRDRGYQPQHF. For the CDR3, the DNA is TGTGCCACACAGACCCGGGACAGGGGTTATCAGCCCCAGCATTTT.

This clonotype was recorded many times. This chain uses TRBV18 with TRBJ1-1, with 8 positions matching TRBD1. The V segment lost 3 bases and the J segment 6 bases; nucleotides outside the gene matches: 3. Germline V gene lookup returns CDR1 KGHSH and CDR2 LQKENI. CDR3 length equals 13 residues. DNA of the CDR3: TGTGCCAGCTCACCCCAGGGGGCCGCTGAAGCTTTCTTT. This sequence encodes CASSPQGAAEAFF. The entire variable domain, with the rest obtained from reference TRBV18 and TRBJ1-1, is as follows: NAGVMQNPRHLVRRRGQEARLRCSPMKGHSHVYWYRQLPEEGLKFMVYLQKENIIDESGMPKERFSAEFPKEGPSILRIQQVVRGDSAAYFCASSPQGAAEAFFGQGTRLTVV.

The chain joins TRBV5-1 to TRBJ1-2; TRBD1 matches at 9 bases. V trimming: 0 bases; J trimming: 7 bases; junction bases outside the gene matches: 10. This CDR3 spans 16 amino acids. The germline V gene encodes CDR1 SGHRS and CDR2 YFSETQ. The CDR3 DNA sequence: TGCGCCAGCAGCTTGGATATACCGGGACAGGGCGCTGGCTACACCTTC. This gives the protein CASSLDIPGQGAGYTF.

This chain uses TRBV7-4 with TRBJ2-7; no clear D gene. V lost 5 bases and J 1 base, leaving 15 bases between the germline ends. CDR1 is SGHVT, CDR2 SQSDAQ, per germline. The CDR3 is 15 amino acids. The CDR3 region is CASSLRVPLSYEQYF. The CDR3 nucleotides read TGTGCCAGCAGCCTACGGGTACCCCTTTCCTACGAGCAGTACTTC.

This clonotype was recorded only once. The chain is built from TRBV10-3 and TRBJ2-7; no clear D. The V gene's germline CDR1 is ENHRY and CDR2 SYGVKD. Trimming took 4 bases from V and 1 from J, leaving 14 bases between them. The CDR3 contains 15 residues. CDR3 bases: TGTGCCATCAGTGCGTCGACGGGTGAGTCCTACGAGCAGTACTTC. Protein product: CAISASTGESYEQYF.

This clonotype was seen a few times. The rearrangement uses TRBV19 and TRBJ1-5; weak D call: TRBD1 (6 bases). The CDR3 loop spans 13 amino acids. Trimming removed 5 bases from V and 9 bases from J, with 14 bases in between. The germline gives CDR1 LNHDA, CDR2 SQIVND (reference sequence). The CDR3 loop reads CASSPRGGRPQHF. Written as DNA, the CDR3 is TGTGCCAGTAGTCCCCGAGGGGGGCGGCCCCAGCATTTT. The whole variable domain, remainder taken from reference TRBV19 and TRBJ1-5, is DGGITQSPKYLFRKEGQNVTLSCEQNLNHDAMYWYRQDPGQGLRLIYYSQIVNDFQKGDIAEGYSVSREKKESFPLTVTSAQKNPTAFYLCASSPRGGRPQHFGDGTRLSIL.

This clonotype was found many times. The chain employs TRBV25-1 and TRBJ1-3, with D perhaps matching TRBD1 (6 bases). The V gene's germline CDR1 is MGHDK and CDR2 SYGVNS. The CDR3 is 13 residues long. The V end lost 6 bases, the J end lost 8 bases, and 14 bases lay between the germline ends. The CDR3 DNA reads TGTGCCAGCAGGGGAGCAGGGGCCGACACCATATATTTT. Translating it yields CASRGAGADTIYF.